A selection of T cell receptor beta chains follows, all from one sample in a study of T cell repertoires in cytomegalovirus infection. A single record per CDR3 protein comes from TCRdb applying MiXCR to the reads. The sample includes roughly 200,000 distinct CDR3 sequences, 15% to 20% of them seen just once. Specimen: CD8+ T cells from PBMCs. The source of these receptors is a human donor in good health (CMV status not recorded). Some clones in this sample may be carry-over from other donors' samples. The CDR3 runs from the conserved cysteine through the conserved F or W. D genes are given only for firm matches. Clone size, where shown, is once, few, many, or a class for clones that have expanded.

>TRBV12-3/TRBV12-4|NA|NA|TRBJ2-3|17
CASSPPGGQVSTDTQYF
TGTGCCAGCAGTCCCCCGGGGGGACAGGTCAGCACAGATACGCAGTATTTT
>TRBV4-2|NA|NA|TRBJ2-1|15
CASSQDRGFMGGWFF
TGTGCCAGCAGCCAAGATCGGGGCTTTATGGGGGGTTGGTTCTTC
>TRBV7-6|TRBD2|NA|TRBJ2-7|16
CASSLDGGGGLYEQYF
TGTGCCAGCAGCTTAGACGGGGGCGGGGGGCTCTACGAGCAGTACTTC
>TRBV12-3/TRBV12-4|NA|NA|TRBJ1-2|13
CASNTQGRDGYTF
TGTGCCAGCAACACTCAAGGGCGGGATGGCTACACCTTC
>TRBV7-8|TRBD1|many|TRBJ2-4|16
CASSRQDREAKNIQYF
TGTGCCAGCAGCAGGCAGGACAGGGAAGCCAAAAACATTCAGTACTTC
>TRBV6-1|NA|NA|TRBJ2-3|15
CASSWATIAPDTQYF
TGTGCCAGCAGTTGGGCGACGATCGCGCCAGATACGCAGTATTTT
>TRBV28|NA|NA|TRBJ2-7|14
CASSLGSVNYEQYF
TGTGCCAGCAGCCTCGGGTCTGTTAACTACGAGCAGTACTTC
>TRBV28|TRBD1|few|TRBJ2-7|13
CASGQGLNYEQYF
TGTGCCAGTGGACAGGGATTAAACTACGAGCAGTACTTC
>TRBV7-2|NA|few|TRBJ1-2|14
CASSLNPRAYGYTF
TGTGCCAGCAGCTTAAATCCCAGGGCCTATGGCTACACCTTC
>TRBV20-1|NA|NA|TRBJ2-3|15
CSANKDHLAPDTQYF
TGCAGTGCTAATAAAGACCACCTGGCCCCAGATACGCAGTATTTT
>TRBV28|TRBD1|NA|TRBJ2-1|12
CASSLRTGLEFF
TGTGCCAGCAGTTTGCGGACAGGGTTGGAGTTCTTC
>TRBV29-1|NA|few|TRBJ1-1|12
CSVDTGYTEAFF
TGCAGCGTTGACACGGGCTACACTGAAGCTTTCTTT
>TRBV7-9|TRBD1|many|TRBJ1-5|17
CASSLGAATGAGQPQHF
TGTGCCAGCAGCTTAGGAGCCGCAACAGGGGCCGGTCAGCCCCAGCATTTT
>TRBV25-1|TRBD1|NA|TRBJ1-4|13
CASRGQGNEKLFF
TGTGCCAGCCGGGGACAGGGCAATGAAAAACTGTTTTTT
>TRBV4-2|TRBD1|once|TRBJ1-3|19
CASSQSPGTGDYAGNTIYF
TGTGCCAGCAGCCAAAGTCCCGGGACAGGGGACTACGCTGGAAACACCATATATTTT
>TRBV28|NA|many|TRBJ1-5|15
CASSSRTPHGQPQHF
TGTGCCAGCAGTTCCCGGACTCCCCACGGGCAGCCCCAGCATTTT
>TRBV29-1|TRBD2|few|TRBJ2-5|11
CSVPGRGTQYF
TGCAGCGTCCCGGGGAGGGGGACCCAGTACTTC